This T cell receptor (beta chain) derives from a study of T cells in Graves' hyperthyroidism and ophthalmopathy. Amplification yielded TCR beta CDR3 regions, with RNA transcripts as the source. HTBI primers were employed in a first-round RT-PCR of the TCR CDR3. TCRdb itself ran the multiplex PCR reads through MiXCR, one entry per CDR3 protein. This sample has fewer than 750,000 distinct CDR3 sequences, with 46% found just once. The sample holds many counts of this clonotype. The CDR3 totals 14 residues. The germline V gene has CDR1 LNHNV and CDR2 YYDKDF (reference sequence). With V trimmed by 1 base and J by 6 bases, 2 bases remained unmatched.

The receptor was isolated from a woman in her late teens or twenties with Graves' hyperthyroidism. The chain joins TRBV15 to TRBJ1-2, with TRBD1 matching over 10 bases. Sequences were obtained from peripheral blood or thyroid tissue (not recorded which). The CDR3 bases are TGTGCCACCAGCAGAGGGGACAGGGGAGATGGCTACACCTTC. Translated, it gives CATSRGDRGDGYTF.